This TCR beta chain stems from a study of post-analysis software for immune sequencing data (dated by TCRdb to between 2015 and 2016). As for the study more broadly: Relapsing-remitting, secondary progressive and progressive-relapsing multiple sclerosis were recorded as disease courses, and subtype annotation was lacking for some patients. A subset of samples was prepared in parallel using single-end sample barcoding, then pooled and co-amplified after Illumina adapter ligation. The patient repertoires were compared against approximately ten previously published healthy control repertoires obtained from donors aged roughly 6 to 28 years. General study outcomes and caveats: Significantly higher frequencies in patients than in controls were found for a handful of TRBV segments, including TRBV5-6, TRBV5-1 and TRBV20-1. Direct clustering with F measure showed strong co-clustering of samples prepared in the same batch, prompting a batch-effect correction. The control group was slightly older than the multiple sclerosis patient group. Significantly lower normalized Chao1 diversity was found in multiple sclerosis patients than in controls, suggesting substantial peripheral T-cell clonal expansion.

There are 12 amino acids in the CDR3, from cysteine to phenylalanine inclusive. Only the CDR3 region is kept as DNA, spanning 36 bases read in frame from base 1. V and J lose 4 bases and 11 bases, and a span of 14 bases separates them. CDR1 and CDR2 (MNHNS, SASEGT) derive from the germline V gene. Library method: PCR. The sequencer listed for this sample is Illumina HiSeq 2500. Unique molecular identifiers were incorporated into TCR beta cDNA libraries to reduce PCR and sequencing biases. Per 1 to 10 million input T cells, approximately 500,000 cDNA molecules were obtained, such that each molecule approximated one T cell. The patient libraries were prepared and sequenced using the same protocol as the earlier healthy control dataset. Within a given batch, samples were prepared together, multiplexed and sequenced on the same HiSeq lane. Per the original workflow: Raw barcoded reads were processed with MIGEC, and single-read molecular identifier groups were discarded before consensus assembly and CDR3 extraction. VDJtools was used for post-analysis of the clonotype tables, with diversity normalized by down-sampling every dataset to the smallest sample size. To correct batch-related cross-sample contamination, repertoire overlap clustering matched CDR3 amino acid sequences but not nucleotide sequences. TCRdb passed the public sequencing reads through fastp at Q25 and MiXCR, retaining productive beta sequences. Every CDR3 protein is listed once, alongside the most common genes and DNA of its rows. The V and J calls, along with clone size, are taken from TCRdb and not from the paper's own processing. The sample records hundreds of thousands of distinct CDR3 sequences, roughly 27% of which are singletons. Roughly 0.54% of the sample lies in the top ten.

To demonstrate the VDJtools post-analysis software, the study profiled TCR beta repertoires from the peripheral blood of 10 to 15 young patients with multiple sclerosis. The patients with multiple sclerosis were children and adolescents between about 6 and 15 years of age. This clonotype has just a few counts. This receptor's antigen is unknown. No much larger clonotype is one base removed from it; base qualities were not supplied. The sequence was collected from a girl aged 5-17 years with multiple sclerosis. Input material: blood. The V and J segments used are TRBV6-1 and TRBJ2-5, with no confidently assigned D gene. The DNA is TGTGCCAGCAGTGTGGGGAACAATGAGCAGTACTTC. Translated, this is CASSVGNNEQYF.